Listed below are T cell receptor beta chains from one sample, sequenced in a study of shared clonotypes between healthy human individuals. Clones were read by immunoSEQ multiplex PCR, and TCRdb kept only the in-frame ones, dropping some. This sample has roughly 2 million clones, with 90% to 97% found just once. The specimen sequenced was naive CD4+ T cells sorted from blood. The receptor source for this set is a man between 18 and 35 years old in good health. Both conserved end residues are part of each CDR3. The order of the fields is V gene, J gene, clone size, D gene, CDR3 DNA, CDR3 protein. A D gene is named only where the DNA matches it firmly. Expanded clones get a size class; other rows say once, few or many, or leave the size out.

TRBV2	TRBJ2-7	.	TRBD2	TGTGCCAGCAGAATAGCGGGGACCCCTAGGGAGCAGTACTTC	CASRIAGTPREQYF
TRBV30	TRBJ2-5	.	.	TGTGCCTGGGGGCTTGCCGGGGAGACCCAGTACTTC	CAWGLAGETQYF
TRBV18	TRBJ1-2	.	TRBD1	TGTGCCAGCTCACCCACTCGACAGGGGAACTATGGCTACACCTTC	CASSPTRQGNYGYTF
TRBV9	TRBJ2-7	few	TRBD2	TGTGCCAGCAGCCCCTCCGGGACTAGCGTCTACTACGAGCAGTACTTC	CASSPSGTSVYYEQYF
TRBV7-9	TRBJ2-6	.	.	TGTGCCAGCAGCTTATGGCTCGGCTCCGGGGCCAACGTCCTGACTTTC	CASSLWLGSGANVLTF
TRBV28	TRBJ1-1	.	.	TGTGCCAGCAGTCCCCGCACAGGGAAAGACACTGAAGCTTTCTTT	CASSPRTGKDTEAFF
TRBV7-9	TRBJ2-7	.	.	TGTGCCAGCAGTAACGACTGGAGGAACTACGAGCAGTACTTC	CASSNDWRNYEQYF
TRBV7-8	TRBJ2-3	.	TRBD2	TGTGCCAGCAGCTTTGTCGAAGCGGGAGGGCCAAGTACAGATACGCAGTATTTT	CASSFVEAGGPSTDTQYF
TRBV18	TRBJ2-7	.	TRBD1	TGTGCCAGCTCGCCGGGACAGGTGATCTCCTACGAGCAGTACTTC	CASSPGQVISYEQYF
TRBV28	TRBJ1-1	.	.	TGTGCCGGCCGGGGGGGCTGGAACACTGAAGCTTTCTTT	CAGRGGWNTEAFF
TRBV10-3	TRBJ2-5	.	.	TGTGCCATCAGTGATCCCGGGGCCCCGCTGGGGGAGACCCAGTACTTC	CAISDPGAPLGETQYF
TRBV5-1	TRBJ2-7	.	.	TGCGCCAGCACCCTGGGCTACGAGCAGTACTTC	CASTLGYEQYF
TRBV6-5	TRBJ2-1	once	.	TGTGCCAGCAGTTATGATGGGCTAGATACCCTGTCGTTCTTC	CASSYDGLDTLSFF
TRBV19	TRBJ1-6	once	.	TGTGCCAGTAGACCGGAGAGGGGCTGGTATTCACCCCTCCACTTT	CASRPERGWYSPLHF
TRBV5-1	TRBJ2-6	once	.	TGCGCCAGCAGCTTGACAGCCAGCTCTGGGGCCAACGTCCTGACTTTC	CASSLTASSGANVLTF
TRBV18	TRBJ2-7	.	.	TGTGCCAGCTCACACGGCGACGAGCAGTACTTC	CASSHGDEQYF
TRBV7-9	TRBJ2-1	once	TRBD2	TGTGCCAGCAGCCGTAGCGGGAGCGGCGGCAATGAGCAGTTCTTC	CASSRSGSGGNEQFF
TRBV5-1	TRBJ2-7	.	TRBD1	TGCGCCAGCAGCTTGGGTGAGGGGGCAGGGACCTACGAGCAGTACTTC	CASSLGEGAGTYEQYF
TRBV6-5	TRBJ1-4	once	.	TGTGCCAGCAGACTCAGGAGAGGTGAAAAACTGTTTTTT	CASRLRRGEKLFF
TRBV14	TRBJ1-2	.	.	TGTGCCAGCAGCCCGCCAGGAGGAGTCAACTATGGCTACACCTTC	CASSPPGGVNYGYTF
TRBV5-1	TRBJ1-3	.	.	TGCGCCAGCAGAACAGGCTCTGGAAACACCATATATTTT	CASRTGSGNTIYF
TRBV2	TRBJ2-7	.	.	TGTGCCAGCACCGGGGCGTCCTACGAGCAGTACTTC	CASTGASYEQYF
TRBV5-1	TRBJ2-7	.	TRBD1	TGCGCCAGCAGCTCGTGGACAGGGCCCTCCTACGAGCAGTACTTC	CASSSWTGPSYEQYF
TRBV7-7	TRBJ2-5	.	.	TGTGCTAGCAGCCCCCGCGCAGGGCAAGAGACCCAGTACTTC	CASSPRAGQETQYF
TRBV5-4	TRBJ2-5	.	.	TGTGCCAGCAGCGCGCGGATGCAAGAGACCCAGTACTTC	CASSARMQETQYF
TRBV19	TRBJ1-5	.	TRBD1	TGTGCCAGTAGTACAACAGGGGGCGGCAATCAGCCCCAGCATTTT	CASSTTGGGNQPQHF
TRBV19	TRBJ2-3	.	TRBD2	TGTGCCAGTAGTATAGGCGGGGCGGGAGTCGGCACAGATACGCAGTATTTT	CASSIGGAGVGTDTQYF
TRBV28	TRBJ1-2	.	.	TGTGCCAGCAGGCTACAGTTCGGGGCCGTACACACCTTC	CASRLQFGAVHTF
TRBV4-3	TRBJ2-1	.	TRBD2	TGCGCCAGCAGCCACGACCGGGGGACTAGCGATGGCAATGAGCAGTTCTTC	CASSHDRGTSDGNEQFF
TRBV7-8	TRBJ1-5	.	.	TGTGCCAGCAGCTTAGCTGGTAGAAATAGCAATCAGCCCCAGCATTTT	CASSLAGRNSNQPQHF
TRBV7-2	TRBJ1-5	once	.	TGTGCCAGCAGCCCAGGACAGATACTTAGCAATCAGCCCCAGCATTTT	CASSPGQILSNQPQHF
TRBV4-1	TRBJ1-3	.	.	TGCGCCAGCAGCCAAGGTGATAGGGCGTCTGGAAACACCATATATTTT	CASSQGDRASGNTIYF
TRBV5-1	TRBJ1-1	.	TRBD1	TGCGCCAGCAGCTTGGCACAGGGGAGCACTGAAGCTTTCTTT	CASSLAQGSTEAFF
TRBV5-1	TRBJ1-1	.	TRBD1	TGCGCCAGCAGGCAAGACAGGGGACTCCCGAACACTGAAGCTTTCTTT	CASRQDRGLPNTEAFF
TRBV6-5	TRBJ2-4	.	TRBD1	TGTGCCAGCAGGGAAACAGGGGATTTAGACATTCAGTACTTC	CASRETGDLDIQYF
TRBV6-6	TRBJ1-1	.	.	TGTGCCAGCAGTTATCTGGTGAACACTGAAGCTTTCTTT	CASSYLVNTEAFF
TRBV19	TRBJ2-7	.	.	TGTGCCAGTAGTAATCCCCTCTTAAGGAGAGAGCAGTACTTC	CASSNPLLRREQYF
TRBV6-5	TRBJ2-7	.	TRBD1	TGTGCCAGCAGTTACTCGACAGGGGGTGTCTCGTACGAGCAGTACTTC	CASSYSTGGVSYEQYF
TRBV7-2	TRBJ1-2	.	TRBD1	TGTGCCAGCAGCCCTCGACAGGGTACGGGCTACACCTTC	CASSPRQGTGYTF
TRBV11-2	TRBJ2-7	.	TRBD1	TGTGCCAGCAGCTCAGCCCCCGGGACAGCCAGCGAGCAGTACTTC	CASSSAPGTASEQYF
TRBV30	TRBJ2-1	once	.	TGTGCCTGGGCCGGGACACGGACCCGAGGAGCCTACAATGAGCAGTTCTTC	CAWAGTRTRGAYNEQFF